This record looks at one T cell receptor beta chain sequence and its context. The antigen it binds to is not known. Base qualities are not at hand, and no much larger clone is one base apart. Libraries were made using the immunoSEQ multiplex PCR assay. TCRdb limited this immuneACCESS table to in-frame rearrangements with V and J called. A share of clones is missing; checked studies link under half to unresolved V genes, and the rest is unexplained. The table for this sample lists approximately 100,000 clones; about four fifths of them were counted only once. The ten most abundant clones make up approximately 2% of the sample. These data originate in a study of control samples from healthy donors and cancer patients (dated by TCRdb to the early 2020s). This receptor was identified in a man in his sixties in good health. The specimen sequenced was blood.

CDR3 reads: CASSPELAGGRNEQFF. The bases are TGTGCCAGCAGCCCTGAACTAGCGGGAGGGCGGAATGAGCAGTTCTTC. The V and J segments used are TRBV9 and TRBJ2-1; TRBD2 aligns with 13 central bases. CDR1 and CDR2 are read off the germline V gene as SGDLS and YYNGEE. V loses 4 bases at its end and J loses 7 bases; junction bases beyond the gene matches: 8. The CDR3 goes from the cysteine to the phenylalanine over 16 residues. Only the CDR3 region is kept as DNA, spanning 48 bases read in frame from base 1.